The text below deals with one T cell receptor beta chain. The target of this receptor is not known. Nothing much larger sits one base from this clone, and base qualities are not available. Inclusive of the bounding cysteine and phenylalanine, the CDR3 is 13 residues long. Of the read, only the CDR3 DNA is kept; its 39 bases are in frame from base 1. V loses 1 base of germline sequence and J loses 0 bases, and the interval between the two ends is 6 bases. The germline V gene (reference sequence) gives CDR1 as DFQATT and CDR2 as SNEGSKA. Amplification of TCR beta CDR3 regions was carried out from RNA transcripts. A first-round RT-PCR of the TCR CDR3 used the HTBI primer set with the Qiagen OneStep RT-PCR kit. A second multiplex PCR round built the libraries, followed by size selection and purification. Sequencing of the libraries was done on an Illumina HiSeq2000 using paired-end 100 bp reads. The authors' analysis ran thus. SOAPnuke was used to process the raw data, removing reads that contained adapters or uncalled bases, had a mean Phred below 15, or lacked an exact match to the constant primer or identifier. COPE v1.2.5 was used to merge the high-quality paired reads, and each unique nucleotide sequence was defined as a clonotype. MiTCR v1.1 was used to align clonotypes to the IMGT TRBV, TRBD and TRBJ reference segments. Analysis was restricted to V-J combinations with a frequency above 0.0001, which covered about 99% of repertoires. The TCS score was defined as the ratio of F50 (clonal expansion) to E x V (chaos), calculated using BLOSUM62-based TCRdist between CDR3 peptides within each V-J. Welch's t-statistics and random forest reduced 514 V-J features to under 15, which were used in a naive Bayes classifier (R e1071). TCRdb ran its own pipeline on the public reads, namely fastp trimming at Q25 and MiXCR clone calling, and kept in-frame beta chains. CDR3 protein sequences are deduplicated, and each keeps its most common genes and DNA. The V and J calls, along with clone size, are taken from TCRdb and not from the paper's own processing. This sample comprises around 530,000 distinct CDR3 sequences, roughly 17% of them detected only once. Approximately 18% of the sample is in the top ten clones.

Ophthalmopathy patients had moderately to severely active disease, with a Clinical Activity Score of 3 or more, a NOSPECS grade of 4 or more, and a disease duration of less than 3 months. The study excluded patients with uncontrolled infections, other autoimmune diseases, pregnancy or lactation. Diagnoses were based on clinical symptoms, serum thyroxine and TRAb, thyroid ultrasound and orbital computed tomography. PBMCs were separated from 8 to 10 ml of fresh peripheral blood using Ficoll-Paque density gradient centrifugation. Total RNA was extracted using Trizol reagent, and RNA quality was assessed on an Agilent 2100 Bioanalyzer. The sample belongs to a study of T cells in Graves' hyperthyroidism and ophthalmopathy (dated by TCRdb to about 2019). Broadly, across the study: Peripheral blood was collected at initial diagnosis, before any treatment. TCR V-J signatures able to tell the groups apart were searched for in a discovery cohort of 95 or so patients, of whom approximately 40 had Graves' ophthalmopathy and roughly 58 had stable Graves' hyperthyroidism. Prospective prediction of ophthalmopathy was tested in an independent validation cohort of 18 to 20 hyperthyroidism patients and some 17 patients who later progressed to ophthalmopathy. The approximately 100 discovery patients were randomly split 7:3 into training and test sets. Thyroid tissue and blood T-cell repertoires from about 6 Graves' hyperthyroidism patients were also compared in the study. Following sampling, methimazole starting at 30 mg daily was given to hyperthyroidism patients, and high-dose intravenous methylprednisolone was given to ophthalmopathy patients. TCR Vbeta CDR3 sequencing of 120 to 150 peripheral blood samples (over 40 ophthalmopathy, over 70 hyperthyroidism and some 17 progressor patients) is reported in the paper. The study at large found these results: No statistical method was used to set the sample size in advance, and investigators knew the group allocation. Blood samples also contained most of the expanded thyroid clonotypes (frequency above 0.001), which suggests that blood repertoires may reflect thyroid immune responses. In validation, the model predicted progression to ophthalmopathy with just under 71% sensitivity and approximately 74% specificity, a median of about 6 months before onset. Ophthalmopathy was separated from stable hyperthyroidism by a 13 V-J signature model, with 87.88% sensitivity and approximately 81% specificity obtained in cross-validation and 80%/75% obtained in testing.

Material: blood. The clonotype was recovered from a woman aged 18-29 years with Graves' ophthalmopathy. The chain uses TRBV20-1 and TRBJ1-1; the D gene lacks a confident call. The CDR3 protein: CSARADLNTEAFF. The DNA sequence is given as TGCAGTGCTAGAGCAGATTTGAACACTGAAGCTTTCTTT.